These 29 T cell receptor beta chains were sequenced from one sample in a study of blood T cell repertoires in COVID-19. The data were produced by immunoSEQ multiplex PCR, yet TCRdb's version contains in-frame clones alone and is incomplete. The sample contains 100,000 to 120,000 clones, 84% of which appear only once. Sample: peripheral blood. Receptors originate from a woman aged 40 to 50 with acute or convalescent COVID-19.

This clone has just one count. This sequence joins TRBV10-3 and TRBJ1-2, with TRBD1 identical over 7 bases. The trim removed 2 bases at V and 2 bases at J, leaving 8 bases unmatched. The CDR3 is 16 residues long. Germline CDR1 is ENHRY and CDR2 is SYGVKD. CDR3 bases: TGTGCCATCAGTGAGGAGGGGGCAATTCTAAACTATGGCTACACCTTC. It is translated as CAISEEGAILNYGYTF.

In this sample, this clone turned up once. The genes are TRBV6-6 and TRBJ1-2, with 8 nucleotides matching TRBD1. V lost 5 bases and J lost 5; bases outside the gene matches: 10. The germline gives CDR1 MNHNY, CDR2 SVGAGI (reference sequence). CDR3 length: 15 residues. The chain's CDR3 is CASSQQGAPDYGYTF. Here the CDR3 DNA reads TGTGCCAGCAGTCAGCAGGGGGCCCCCGATTATGGCTACACCTTC.

This chain connects TRBV12-3 or TRBV12-4 to TRBJ1-3; D unresolved. The CDR3 has 13 residues. V was trimmed by 7 bases and J by 0 bases, leaving 7 bases between them. The CDR3 DNA reads as TGTGCCAGCACCCCCCTCTCTGGAAACACCATATATTTT. Its protein product is CASTPLSGNTIYF.

The chain uses TRBV11-2 and TRBJ2-5; D is uncertain. Trimming removed 6 bases from V and 0 bases from J, with 8 bases in between. CDR1 is SGHAT, CDR2 FQNNGV, per germline. The CDR3 sequence is 13 residues long. The CDR3, as DNA: TGTGCCAGCAGTCGGTCGTACCAAGAGACCCAGTACTTC. Protein sequence: CASSRSYQETQYF.

The chain recombines TRBV24-1 with TRBJ2-3; D is undetermined. CDR3 size: 13 residues. Trimming stripped 8 bases from V and 2 bases from J, with 10 bases between. Germline CDR1 and CDR2: KGHDR and SFDVKD. CDR3 coding DNA: TGTGCCACCACCGGGTCTCCCACAGATACGCAGTATTTT. Its translation is CATTGSPTDTQYF.

V is TRBV7-3 and J is TRBJ2-7, with 7 nucleotides matching TRBD1. The germline V gene encodes CDR1 SGHTA and CDR2 FQGTGA. The CDR3 is made up of 13 amino acids. Trimming cost V 2 bases and J 7 bases; bases outside gene matches: 5. CDR3 nucleotide sequence: TGTGCCAGCAGCTTAGACAGGGCAGGGGAGCAGTACTTC. As protein: CASSLDRAGEQYF.

The chain is built from TRBV6-6 and TRBJ1-2; D might be TRBD1 (5 bases). CDR3 length: 14 residues. The germline CDR1 and CDR2 sequences are MNHNY and SVGAGI (reference sequence). With 6 bases removed from V and 0 bases from J, the gap between germline ends came to 11 bases. The CDR3 bases are TGTGCCAGCAGGCAGGGCGGCGCTAACTATGGCTACACCTTC. This gives the protein CASRQGGANYGYTF.

The rearrangement links TRBV5-6 to TRBJ1-5, with a possible D match to TRBD1 (6 bases). This CDR3 region has 17 residues. The germline gives CDR1 SGHDT, CDR2 YYEEEE. V lost 0 bases to trimming and J lost 0 bases, with 13 bases between them. This chain's CDR3 is CASSLGTVLYSNQPQHF. DNA for the CDR3: TGTGCCAGCAGCTTGGGGACAGTTTTATATAGCAATCAGCCCCAGCATTTT.

This chain joins TRBV3-1 (or the pseudogene TRBV3-2) and TRBJ2-5; possibly TRBD2 for D (7 bases). The ends were cut back, 2 bases at V and 3 bases at J, with 16 bases in the middle. The germline V gene has CDR1 LGHDT and CDR2 YNNKEL (reference sequence). The CDR3 is 16 residues long. The CDR3 loop is CASSQRAGGGEETQYF. The CDR3 DNA is TGTGCCAGCAGCCAACGGGCCGGAGGGGGGGAAGAGACCCAGTACTTC.

This clone appeared a few times. The chain combines TRBV18 with TRBJ2-7; D is undetermined. V dropped 2 bases and J dropped 0 bases, with 11 bases sitting between them. Germline-derived CDR1 and CDR2 are KGHSH and LQKENI. There are 15 residues in the CDR3. The CDR3 DNA follows: TGTGCCAGCTCACCATCACAAGGAGCCTCCTACGAGCAGTACTTC. This codes for CASSPSQGASYEQYF.

This clone has just one count. The chain carries TRBV4-1 and TRBJ2-7, with 8 bases lining up with TRBD1. Losses at the gene ends were 4 bases for V and 7 bases for J; bases not matched to a gene: 12. The CDR3 has 15 residues. CDR1 is MGHRA, CDR2 YSYEKL, per germline. The CDR3 loop reads CASSPPGQVLTEQYF. CDR3 nucleotide sequence: TGCGCCAGCAGCCCCCCGGGACAGGTATTAACAGAGCAGTACTTC.

The chain has TRBV3-1 (or the pseudogene TRBV3-2) and TRBJ2-3; 11 bases are a match to TRBD2. The germline V gene has CDR1 LGHDT and CDR2 YNNKEL (reference sequence). The CDR3 consists of 19 residues. Trimming cost V 3 bases and J 1 base; bases outside gene matches: 12. The CDR3 is CASSQKTSGVKGGTDTQYF. The CDR3 nucleotides read TGTGCCAGCAGCCAGAAGACTAGCGGGGTAAAAGGGGGCACAGATACGCAGTATTTT.

V usage is TRBV19 and J usage is TRBJ1-2; 7 bases align to TRBD1. This CDR3 spans 13 amino acids. V lost 4 bases, J lost 8 bases, and 7 bases stayed unmatched. Germline V CDR1 and CDR2: LNHDA, SQIVND (reference sequence). For the CDR3, the DNA is TGTGCCAGTAGTACACGACAGGGAGGCGGCTACACCTTC. Translated, it gives CASSTRQGGGYTF.

The chain combines TRBV5-1 with TRBJ1-2; a weak D match, TRBD1 (6 bases). This CDR3 region has 16 residues. Per the germline V gene, CDR1 is SGHRS and CDR2 is YFSETQ. Between the trimmed V and J ends, which lost 0 bases and 2 bases, there was a span of 14 bases. In DNA, the CDR3 is TGCGCCAGCAGCTTGGCCGCGGACAGAACGAACTATGGCTACACCTTC. It codes for CASSLAADRTNYGYTF. The complete variable domain, with remaining parts taken from reference TRBV5-1 and TRBJ1-2, reads KAGVTQTPRYLIKTRGQQVTLSCSPISGHRSVSWYQQTPGQGLQFLFEYFSETQRNKGNFPGRFSGRQFSNSRSEMNVSTLELGDSALYLCASSLAADRTNYGYTFGSGTRLTVV.

V usage is TRBV20-1 and J usage is TRBJ2-3; 8 nucleotides match TRBD1. V lost 5 bases, J lost 5 bases, and 0 bases stayed unmatched. The CDR3 length is 11 residues. Germline CDR1 is DFQATT and CDR2 is SNEGSKA (reference sequence). CDR3 protein: CSADRGDTQYF. CDR3 DNA: TGCAGTGCTGACAGGGGAGATACGCAGTATTTT.

The rearrangement uses TRBV5-1 and TRBJ2-4; perhaps TRBD1 as D (6 bases). Trimming took off 2 bases at V and 0 bases at J, with 12 bases between the two ends. Looked up from germline, CDR1 is SGHRS and CDR2 is YFSETQ. This CDR3 is 16 amino acids long. The CDR3 DNA sequence: TGCGCCAGCAGCTTAAACAGGGACACAGCCAAAAACATTCAGTACTTC. Its translation: CASSLNRDTAKNIQYF.

J is TRBJ2-1 and V is TRBV6-2 or TRBV6-3; 12 positions match TRBD2. The ends lost 2 bases at V and 7 bases at J; junction bases unmatched: 6. The CDR3 length is 16 residues. CDR1 and CDR2 (germline): MNHEY, SVGEGT. The CDR3, as DNA: TGTGCCAGCAGTTACGCTGGGACTAGCGGGCGGAATGAGCAGTTCTTC. As protein: CASSYAGTSGRNEQFF.

The V and J genes are TRBV13 and TRBJ2-3; 10 bases agree with TRBD2. CDR3 length: 17 residues. V gave up 5 bases and J gave up 1 base; unmatched junction bases: 9. Germline values: CDR1 PRHDT, CDR2 FYEKMQ (reference sequence). The CDR3, as DNA: TGTGCCAGCAGCGCCGACCTAGCGGGGGATCGCACAGATACGCAGTATTTT. This translates into CASSADLAGDRTDTQYF.

This clone is deemed medium-sized. The chain employs TRBV7-9 and TRBJ2-2, with 7 bases identical to TRBD2. The CDR3 has 14 residues. V shed 5 bases, J shed 6 bases, and the junction held 6 bases outside the gene matches. Germline loops: CDR1 SEHNR, CDR2 FQNEAQ (reference sequence). CDR3: CASSGTSVPGELFF. In nucleotides, the CDR3 is TGTGCCAGCAGCGGAACTAGCGTCCCCGGGGAGCTGTTTTTT. Full variable domain (outside the CDR3, taken from reference TRBV7-9 and TRBJ2-2): DTGVSQNPRHKITKRGQNVTFRCDPISEHNRLYWYRQTLGQGPEFLTYFQNEAQLEKSRLLSDRFSAERPKGSFSTLEIQRTEQGDSAMYLCASSGTSVPGELFFGEGSRLTVL.

This rearrangement joins TRBV27 to TRBJ1-6; TRBD1 might be the D (5 bases). With 5 bases removed from V and 0 bases from J, the gap between germline ends came to 11 bases. CDR1 is MNHEY and CDR2 is SMNVEV in the germline V gene (reference sequence). The CDR3 consists of 16 residues. For the CDR3, the DNA is TGTGCCAGCAGTGACCGACAGAGCTCCTATAATTCACCCCTCCACTTT. Translating it yields CASSDRQSSYNSPLHF.

This chain uses TRBV11-1 with TRBJ1-1; tentatively, D is TRBD1 (5 bases). The CDR3 has 12 amino acids. Germline V gene sequence: CDR1 SGHAT, CDR2 FQDESV (reference sequence). V was cut by 7 bases and J by 6 bases, with 12 bases left in between. The CDR3 loop is CASTRGSAEAFF. DNA for the CDR3: TGTGCCAGCACCCGGGGGAGCGCTGAAGCTTTCTTT.

The rearrangement links TRBV2 to TRBJ1-5; D is ambiguous. Per the germline V gene, CDR1 is SNHLY and CDR2 is FYNNEI. V gave up 3 bases and J gave up 5 bases, with 11 bases separating them. CDR3 length equals 14 residues. DNA for the CDR3: TGTGCCAGCAGTGACACGACTGCGTATCAGCCCCAGCATTTT. It is translated as CASSDTTAYQPQHF.

The chain carries TRBV19 and TRBJ1-6; D is unresolved. From germline, CDR1 is LNHDA and CDR2 SQIVND (reference sequence). CDR3 length: 13 residues. V lost 8 bases, J lost 7 bases, and 12 bases lay in between. The CDR3 here is CASQRALNSPLHF. CDR3 nucleotide sequence: TGTGCCAGTCAGAGGGCCCTAAATTCACCCCTCCACTTT.

This clone was seen only a few times. The chain couples TRBV25-1 to TRBJ2-3; D gene uncertain. Looked up from germline, CDR1 is MGHDK and CDR2 is SYGVNS. This CDR3 has 13 amino acids. Trimming shortened V by 7 bases and J by 5 bases, and 13 bases separated the two germline ends. CDR3: CASNAALGDTQYF. The CDR3 DNA reads as TGTGCCAGCAATGCGGCCCTCGGAGATACGCAGTATTTT. The full variable domain, in which reference TRBV25-1 and TRBJ2-3 provide the parts outside the CDR3, is EADIYQTPRYLVIGTGKKITLECSQTMGHDKMYWYQQDPGMELHLIHYSYGVNSTEKGDLSSESTVSRIRTEHFPLTLESARPSHTSQYLCASNAALGDTQYFGPGTRLTVL.

This clone was seen a single time. The V gene is TRBV30, the J gene TRBJ1-4; 9 nucleotides align to TRBD1. The length of the CDR3 is 13 residues. The germline CDR1 and CDR2 sequences are GTSNPN and SVGIG (reference sequence). V lost 3 bases, J lost 5 bases, and 1 base stayed unmatched. The CDR3 DNA follows: TGTGCCTGGAGACAGGGGGCAAATGAAAAACTGTTTTTT. The encoded protein is CAWRQGANEKLFF. The complete variable domain, with remaining parts taken from reference TRBV30 and TRBJ1-4, reads SQTIHQWPATLVQPVGSPLSLECTVEGTSNPNLYWYRQAAGRGLQLLFYSVGIGQISSEVPQNLSASRPQDRQFILSSKKLLLSDSGFYLCAWRQGANEKLFFGSGTQLSVL.

This sequence joins TRBV9 and TRBJ1-1, with 8 bases that match TRBD1. Unmatched junction bases numbered 8, after V lost 4 bases and J lost 0 bases. The CDR3 is made up of 16 amino acids. Looked up from germline, CDR1 is SGDLS and CDR2 is YYNGEE. CDR3 region: CASSPHPGGVNTEAFF. The CDR3 DNA reads TGTGCCAGCAGCCCTCACCCAGGGGGCGTGAACACTGAAGCTTTCTTT. Full variable domain (outside the CDR3, taken from reference TRBV9 and TRBJ1-1): DSGVTQTPKHLITATGQRVTLRCSPRSGDLSVYWYQQSLDQGLQFLIQYYNGEERAKGNILERFSAQQFPDLHSELNLSSLELGDSALYFCASSPHPGGVNTEAFFGQGTRLTVV.

A note on this clone: Other DNA sequences within the sample encode an identical CDR3. This chain joins TRBV3-1 (or the pseudogene TRBV3-2) and TRBJ1-2, with 7 bases fitting TRBD1. V dropped 5 bases and J dropped 8; count of bases not matched to a gene: 5. Germline V gene lookup returns CDR1 LGHDT and CDR2 YNNKEL (reference sequence). This CDR3 has 12 residues. The CDR3 here is CASSSTGEGYTF. The CDR3 DNA sequence: TGTGCCAGCAGCTCAACAGGGGAAGGCTACACCTTC.

This chain joins TRBV7-8 and TRBJ1-5; D not resolved. Germline values: CDR1 SGHVS, CDR2 FQNEAQ. V was shortened by 5 bases and J by 0 bases, with 11 bases between the two germline ends. The CDR3 has 15 residues. The chain's CDR3 is CASSLRDYSNQPQHF. CDR3 sequence (DNA): TGTGCCAGCAGCCTCCGGGATTATAGCAATCAGCCCCAGCATTTT.

This chain connects TRBV7-9 to TRBJ2-7, with 10 bases that match TRBD1. Germline CDR1 and CDR2: SEHNR and FQNEAQ (reference sequence). Trimming removed 4 bases from V and 5 bases from J; junction bases left unmatched: 8. The CDR3 loop spans 15 amino acids. The CDR3 region has the DNA TGTGCCAGCAGCTCTGGGTCCGGGACAGGGGACGAGCAGTACTTC. This codes for CASSSGSGTGDEQYF.